These T cell receptor beta chains were read from a single sample in a study of blood T cell repertoires in COVID-19. The data were produced by immunoSEQ multiplex PCR, yet TCRdb's version contains in-frame clones alone and is incomplete. The sample lists approximately 220,000 clones; approximately 80% were seen once. The sequenced sample consisted of peripheral blood. Every receptor here comes from a woman aged 70 to 79 with acute or convalescent COVID-19. CDR3s include the opening cysteine and the closing phenylalanine or tryptophan. The D gene is left open where the match is weak. A clone size is listed for some rows: how often the clone was seen (once, few, many), or a class if it is expanded.

D	J	size	V	CDR3	DNA
.	TRBJ2-2	.	TRBV10-3	CAISTGSGELFF	TGTGCCATCAGTACAGGTTCCGGGGAGCTGTTTTTT
.	TRBJ1-2	.	TRBV6-4	CASSETPYERFGGYTF	TGTGCCAGCAGTGAAACACCCTATGAACGGTTCGGGGGCTACACCTTC
.	TRBJ1-2	.	TRBV3-1/TRBV3-2	CASSQPIAPYGYTF	TGTGCCAGCAGCCAACCGATAGCGCCATATGGCTACACCTTC
TRBD1	TRBJ1-6	.	TRBV19	CASSMTPTGVYNNSPLHF	TGTGCCAGTAGTATGACCCCCACAGGGGTTTATAATAATTCACCCCTCCACTTT
.	TRBJ1-1	.	TRBV18	CASSPRLNTEAFF	TGTGCCAGCTCACCGCGTCTTAACACTGAAGCTTTCTTT
TRBD1	TRBJ1-6	few	TRBV20-1	CSASLRGRNNSPLHF	TGCAGTGCTAGTTTGAGGGGGCGGAACAATTCACCCCTCCACTTT
.	TRBJ1-3	.	TRBV19	CASRRQASSGNTIYF	TGTGCCAGTCGAAGACAGGCCAGCTCTGGAAACACCATATATTTT
.	TRBJ1-3	.	TRBV2	CASSSNRDFTIYF	TGTGCCAGCAGTTCCAACAGGGATTTCACCATATATTTT
.	TRBJ2-5	.	TRBV5-1	CASSLERLETQYF	TGCGCCAGCAGCTTGGAGCGGCTAGAGACCCAGTACTTC
.	TRBJ1-2	once	TRBV3-1/TRBV3-2	CASSQAGVYYGYTF	TGTGCCAGCAGCCAAGCGGGGGTTTACTATGGCTACACCTTC
.	TRBJ1-5	.	TRBV6-2/TRBV6-3	CASSGRETALQHF	TGTGCCAGCAGTGGGAGGGAAACAGCGCTCCAGCATTTT
TRBD2	TRBJ2-5	.	TRBV9	CASSVGGSGGLETQYF	TGTGCCAGCAGCGTAGGAGGTAGCGGGGGGCTGGAGACCCAGTACTTC